The TCR beta chain under discussion was sequenced for a study of T cell responses to AZD1222 COVID-19 vaccine. This clone was seen once. Its antigen remains unknown. This CDR3 is built from 15 residues. Germline V gives CDR1 MGHRA, CDR2 YSYEKL. J was trimmed by 1 base and V by 0 bases; bases with no gene match: 1. Profiling relied on immunoSEQ multiplex PCR, and the TCRdb table lists in-frame clones only, not all of them. The table shows some 97,000 clones, with around 87% occurring only once. General observations from the study: Among those given AZD1222, only 6 or 7 were seropositive at baseline.

The sequencing here drew on peripheral blood, taken on day 0 of MenACWY control vaccination. J is TRBJ2-5 and V is TRBV4-1, with TRBD2 matching 8 bases. The clonotype originates from an adult in good health. In DNA form, the CDR3 reads TGCGCCAGCAGCCAAGATACTAGCGGCCAAGAGACCCAGTACTTC. Amino acids: CASSQDTSGQETQYF.